One and the same sample provided the 19 T cell receptor beta chains below, sequenced in a study of post-analysis software for immune sequencing data (dated by TCRdb to about 2015). What the research found in general, with its limitations: Several TRBV segments, including TRBV5-6, TRBV5-1 and TRBV20-1, were significantly more frequent in patients than controls.

For these receptors, no antigen is known. Library preparation used PCR. For sequencing, an Illumina HiSeq 2500 was employed. Unique molecular identifiers were incorporated into TCR beta cDNA libraries to reduce PCR and sequencing biases. TCRdb reprocessing: public reads trimmed at Q25 with fastp, clones called with MiXCR, in-frame beta chains kept. When rows share a CDR3 protein, they turn into one entry using the most common DNA and genes. The sample yields approximately 730,000 distinct CDR3 sequences; roughly 29% were counted once. 0.5% to 0.6% of the sample belongs to the ten largest clones. Input material: blood. Receptors were obtained from a girl aged 10 to 17 with multiple sclerosis.

This clonotype was counted between two and nine times. The chain combines TRBV11-2 with TRBJ2-5, with TRBD2 identical over 12 bases. V trimming: 5 bases; J trimming: 11 bases; junction bases outside the gene matches: 15. This CDR3 region has 16 residues. The germline gives CDR1 SGHAT, CDR2 FQNNGV. In DNA form, the CDR3 reads TGTGCCAGCAGCCTCATCCTAGCGGGAGGGCGCAATGAGCAGTACTTC. Protein sequence: CASSLILAGGRNEQYF.

V usage is TRBV7-9 and J usage is TRBJ2-3; TRBD2 matches 7 bases. The junction had 9 bases not matched to a gene; V was cut back by 5 bases and J by 1 base. Germline V gene sequence: CDR1 SEHNR, CDR2 FQNEAQ (reference sequence). This CDR3 contains 16 residues. CDR3 in DNA: TGTGCCAGCAGCAGGAGGGGAGGGGACGGCACAGATACGCAGTATTTT. Translated, it gives CASSRRGGDGTDTQYF.

This clonotype was counted between two and nine times. The chain recombines TRBV5-1 with TRBJ2-3, with no clear D. Germline loops: CDR1 SGHRS, CDR2 YFSETQ. With 0 bases removed from V and 5 bases from J, the gap between germline ends came to 10 bases. The CDR3 has 14 residues. The CDR3 coding sequence is TGCGCCAGCAGCTTGGGTTCATTTGGAGATACGCAGTATTTT. Its protein is CASSLGSFGDTQYF.

V is TRBV4-3 and J is TRBJ2-5; 11 nucleotides match TRBD2. The J call may be wrong; the DNA end is better matched by TRBJ2-7. This CDR3 contains 15 residues. Germline CDR1 is LGHNA and CDR2 is YSLEER. The CDR3 region is CASSQLAGGPVEQYF. CDR3 bases: TGCGCCAGCAGCCAATTAGCGGGAGGGCCGGTCGAGCAGTACTTC.

Ten or more counts support this clonotype. This rearrangement joins TRBV20-1 to TRBJ2-7; D is uncertain. Between the trimmed V and J ends, which lost 6 bases and 1 base, there was a span of 7 bases. This CDR3 has 11 residues. CDR1 DFQATT and CDR2 SNEGSKA come from the germline V gene (reference sequence). CDR3 sequence: CSASDSYEQYF. The DNA for the CDR3 is TGCAGTGCCAGCGATTCCTACGAGCAGTACTTC.

V and J are TRBV7-8 and TRBJ1-5; unclear D gene. This CDR3 has 17 residues. CDR1 is SGHVS and CDR2 is FQNEAQ in the germline V gene. V lost 1 base and J lost 4, with 17 bases in between. The CDR3 loop is CASSLGGSYQLNQPQHF. CDR3 nucleotide sequence: TGTGCCAGCAGCTTAGGAGGGTCCTACCAACTTAATCAGCCCCAGCATTTT. The full variable domain, its missing parts supplied by reference TRBV7-8 and TRBJ1-5, is GAGVSQSPRYKVAKRGQDVALRCDPISGHVSLFWYQQALGQGPEFLTYFQNEAQLDKSGLPSDRFFAERPEGSVSTLKIQRTQQEDSAVYLCASSLGGSYQLNQPQHFGDGTRLSIL.

The chain couples TRBV20-1 to TRBJ2-4, with 7 bases that match TRBD1. Near its end, the DNA agrees better with TRBJ2-5, so the J call may be wrong. The germline gives CDR1 DFQATT, CDR2 SNEGSKA (reference sequence). CDR3 length: 17 residues. As DNA, the CDR3 is TGCAGTGCTACTGACCCGGACAGGAGGCGGGCTCAAGAGACCCAGTACTTC. This codes for CSATDPDRRRAQETQYF.

The chain joins TRBV24-1 to TRBJ1-1; D call uncertain. This CDR3 comprises 13 residues. V shed 7 bases and J shed 0 bases, with 8 bases lying between them. Germline-derived CDR1 and CDR2 are KGHDR and SFDVKD. The CDR3 sequence: CATRGTMNTEAFF. The CDR3 coding sequence is TGTGCCACCAGAGGTACCATGAACACTGAAGCTTTCTTT.

This clonotype was detected only a few times. The V gene is TRBV3-1, the J gene TRBJ2-6; D is perhaps TRBD1 (6 bases). Germline V gives CDR1 LGHDT, CDR2 YNNKEL (reference sequence). The CDR3 covers 17 residues. The V end was cut by 0 bases, the J end by 3 bases, with 12 bases between. CDR3 in DNA: TGTGCCAGCAGCCAAGATCCGGCAGGGGTTGGGGCCAACGTCCTGACTTTC. Protein: CASSQDPAGVGANVLTF.

This clonotype appeared many times. The chain couples TRBV10-3 to TRBJ2-2; weak D call: TRBD2 (5 bases). This CDR3 has 15 amino acids. CDR1 is ENHRY and CDR2 is SYGVKD in the germline V gene. The V and J ends lost 2 bases and 2 bases respectively, with 9 bases between them. The CDR3 is CAISEGGRNTGELFF. In nucleotides, the CDR3 is TGTGCCATCAGTGAGGGAGGCAGAAACACCGGGGAGCTGTTTTTT.

Here the CDR3 reads CASSSLGRGNTEAFF. The DNA for the CDR3 is TGTGCCAGCAGCTCCTTGGGACGGGGAAACACTGAAGCTTTCTTT. This rearrangement joins TRBV7-9 to TRBJ1-1; D might be TRBD1 (5 bases). The CDR3 has 15 amino acids. Germline-derived CDR1 and CDR2 are SEHNR and FQNEAQ (reference sequence). V lost 4 bases to trimming and J lost 2 bases, with 14 bases between them.

A remark on this clonotype: This clone may be a read error of a much larger clone one base away. The rearrangement uses TRBV7-6 and TRBJ1-2; tentatively, D is TRBD1 (5 bases). Germline V CDR1 and CDR2: SGHVS, FNYEAQ. CDR3 length: 13 residues. Trimming left V 6 bases short and J 2 bases short, with 10 bases between. CDR3 protein: CASRPGRNYGYTF. The CDR3 DNA reads TGTGCCAGCAGGCCGGGACGGAACTATGGCTACACCTTC.

The table lists this clonotype with a few counts. The rearrangement links TRBV7-9 to TRBJ1-2; D gene uncertain. Trimming left V 0 bases short and J 7 bases short, with 9 bases between. Germline V gene sequence: CDR1 SEHNR, CDR2 FQNEAQ (reference sequence). This CDR3 contains 13 residues. This CDR3 reads CASSLASGFGYTF. The DNA for the CDR3 is TGTGCCAGCAGCTTAGCTTCCGGGTTTGGCTACACCTTC.

This chain uses TRBV19 with TRBJ2-1; D possibly matches TRBD1 or TRBD2 (6 bases each). Germline-derived CDR1 and CDR2 are LNHDA and SQIVND (reference sequence). The CDR3 extends over 15 amino acids. Trimming cost V 3 bases and J 12 bases, with 21 bases left between them. The CDR3 DNA follows: TGTGCCAGTAGTATCGCCTTAGCGTTAGGGGGGTCGCAGTTCTTC. Translated, it gives CASSIALALGGSQFF.

This clonotype turned up a few times. This rearrangement joins TRBV6-2 or TRBV6-3 to TRBJ2-4, with 7 bases fitting TRBD2. The junction had 16 bases not matched to a gene; V was cut back by 8 bases and J by 0 bases. The CDR3 consists of 18 residues. Germline V CDR1 and CDR2: MNHEY, SVGEGT. The CDR3 region has the DNA TGTGCCAGCGTCCCGGGAGTAGCAGCGGGATTAGCCAAAAACATTCAGTACTTC. Protein sequence: CASVPGVAAGLAKNIQYF.

The rearrangement uses TRBV14 and TRBJ2-5; maybe TRBD1 (5 bases). V was trimmed by 3 bases and J by 1 base, leaving 15 bases between them. Germline values: CDR1 SGHDN, CDR2 FVKESK. The CDR3 loop spans 16 amino acids. The CDR3 coding sequence is TGTGCCAGCAGCCACTGGGGCGCCGACGTCCAAGAGACCCAGTACTTC. Its protein is CASSHWGADVQETQYF.

V is TRBV7-2 and J is TRBJ2-4; D ambiguous. Germline CDR1 and CDR2: SGHTA and FQGNSA. With 5 bases removed from V and 13 bases from J, the gap between germline ends came to 18 bases. The CDR3 spans 13 residues. CDR3 DNA sequence: TGTGCCAGCAGCCCGGGCCAGCAAAGAGAGCAGTACTTC. Its translation is CASSPGQQREQYF.

In this sample, this clonotype turned up once. The chain carries TRBV6-5 and TRBJ1-5; D might be TRBD1 (6 bases). CDR3 size: 12 residues. Germline CDR1 MNHEY, CDR2 SVGAGI. Trimming took 11 bases from V and 7 from J, leaving 15 bases between them. CDR3 amino acids: CAGRTDLQPQHF. The CDR3 DNA reads TGTGCCGGGAGGACAGATCTGCAGCCCCAGCATTTT.

This clonotype has a handful of counts. The chain uses TRBV4-3 and TRBJ2-7, with D unresolved. Looked up from germline, CDR1 is LGHNA and CDR2 is YSLEER. Trimming took off 0 bases at V and 3 bases at J, with 12 bases between the two ends. This CDR3 has 15 residues. CDR3: CASSQEPEEGYEQYF. The CDR3 DNA follows: TGCGCCAGCAGCCAAGAGCCGGAAGAAGGCTACGAGCAGTACTTC.